The rows below give T cell receptor beta chains drawn from one sample of a study of blood T cell repertoires in COVID-19. TCRdb keeps only in-frame clones here, not all; method: immunoSEQ multiplex PCR. Of about 69,000 clones in the sample, under 90% were seen once. The sample taken for sequencing was peripheral blood. The source is a man between 45 and 60 years old with COVID-19, enrolled during active disease. Each CDR3 is given with its conserved first and last residue. D genes are given only for firm matches. Part of the rows lack a size; the others show once, few, many or a class for expanded clones.

v_call: TRBV4-2
d_call: TRBD1
clone_size: NA
j_call: TRBJ2-1
cdr3_nt: TGTGCCAGCAGCCAAGATGGCAGGGGGTCCTACAATGAGCAGTTCTTC
cdr3_aa: CASSQDGRGSYNEQFF

v_call: TRBV7-2
d_call: NA
clone_size: NA
j_call: TRBJ1-4
cdr3_nt: TGTGCCAGCAGCTTTCAGGGCCCCCTGGAAAAACTGTTTTTT
cdr3_aa: CASSFQGPLEKLFF

v_call: TRBV7-9
d_call: NA
clone_size: NA
j_call: TRBJ2-7
cdr3_nt: TGTGCCAGCAGCCATGCCAGGGCCAACGAGCAGTACTTC
cdr3_aa: CASSHARANEQYF

v_call: TRBV19
d_call: NA
clone_size: once
j_call: TRBJ1-4
cdr3_nt: TGTGCCAGCCGACGCGGGGGTGCCTGGACTAATGAAAAACTGTTTTTT
cdr3_aa: CASRRGGAWTNEKLFF

v_call: TRBV30
d_call: NA
clone_size: NA
j_call: TRBJ1-6
cdr3_nt: TGTGCCTGGAGTACCCGCGGGGACGGGAATTCACCCCTCCACTTT
cdr3_aa: CAWSTRGDGNSPLHF

v_call: TRBV24-1
d_call: TRBD2
clone_size: NA
j_call: TRBJ2-1
cdr3_nt: TGTGCCACCGCTTCGGGGGGGAGCTCCTACAATGAGCAGTTCTTC
cdr3_aa: CATASGGSSYNEQFF

v_call: TRBV18
d_call: NA
clone_size: NA
j_call: TRBJ1-1
cdr3_nt: TGTGCCAGCTCACCTTCGGGGGGGGGAAGCACTGAAGCTTTCTTT
cdr3_aa: CASSPSGGGSTEAFF

v_call: TRBV7-8
d_call: NA
clone_size: NA
j_call: TRBJ1-5
cdr3_nt: TGTGCCAGCATGGGGGGTTATAGCAATCAGCCCCAGCATTTT
cdr3_aa: CASMGGYSNQPQHF

v_call: TRBV18
d_call: TRBD1
clone_size: NA
j_call: TRBJ1-4
cdr3_nt: TGTGCCAGCTCACCACGCCGGGACAGGGAACTGTTTTTT
cdr3_aa: CASSPRRDRELFF

v_call: TRBV5-1
d_call: TRBD2
clone_size: NA
j_call: TRBJ2-2
cdr3_nt: TGCGCCAGCAGCCTAAACGGACTAGCGGGGGGCTGGGACACCGGGGAGCTGTTTTTT
cdr3_aa: CASSLNGLAGGWDTGELFF

v_call: TRBV5-6
d_call: NA
clone_size: NA
j_call: TRBJ2-1
cdr3_nt: TGTGCCAGCAGCTTAGGACAGAGCGAGCAGTTCTTC
cdr3_aa: CASSLGQSEQFF

v_call: TRBV5-4
d_call: NA
clone_size: once
j_call: TRBJ1-2
cdr3_nt: TGTGCCAGCAGCTTGGTGCAGGGTTGGGGCTACACCTTC
cdr3_aa: CASSLVQGWGYTF

v_call: TRBV15
d_call: TRBD1
clone_size: NA
j_call: TRBJ2-7
cdr3_nt: TGTGCCACCAGCAGAGATAGGGGGCTTGAGCAGTACTTC
cdr3_aa: CATSRDRGLEQYF

v_call: TRBV19
d_call: TRBD1
clone_size: NA
j_call: TRBJ2-2
cdr3_nt: TGTGCCAGTACCCTACAGGGGGCGGACACCGGGGAGCTGTTTTTT
cdr3_aa: CASTLQGADTGELFF

v_call: TRBV11-2
d_call: NA
clone_size: NA
j_call: TRBJ2-7
cdr3_nt: TGTGCCAGCAGCCCGATAGGCGGGGGCGCATTCTCCTACGAGCAGTACTTC
cdr3_aa: CASSPIGGGAFSYEQYF